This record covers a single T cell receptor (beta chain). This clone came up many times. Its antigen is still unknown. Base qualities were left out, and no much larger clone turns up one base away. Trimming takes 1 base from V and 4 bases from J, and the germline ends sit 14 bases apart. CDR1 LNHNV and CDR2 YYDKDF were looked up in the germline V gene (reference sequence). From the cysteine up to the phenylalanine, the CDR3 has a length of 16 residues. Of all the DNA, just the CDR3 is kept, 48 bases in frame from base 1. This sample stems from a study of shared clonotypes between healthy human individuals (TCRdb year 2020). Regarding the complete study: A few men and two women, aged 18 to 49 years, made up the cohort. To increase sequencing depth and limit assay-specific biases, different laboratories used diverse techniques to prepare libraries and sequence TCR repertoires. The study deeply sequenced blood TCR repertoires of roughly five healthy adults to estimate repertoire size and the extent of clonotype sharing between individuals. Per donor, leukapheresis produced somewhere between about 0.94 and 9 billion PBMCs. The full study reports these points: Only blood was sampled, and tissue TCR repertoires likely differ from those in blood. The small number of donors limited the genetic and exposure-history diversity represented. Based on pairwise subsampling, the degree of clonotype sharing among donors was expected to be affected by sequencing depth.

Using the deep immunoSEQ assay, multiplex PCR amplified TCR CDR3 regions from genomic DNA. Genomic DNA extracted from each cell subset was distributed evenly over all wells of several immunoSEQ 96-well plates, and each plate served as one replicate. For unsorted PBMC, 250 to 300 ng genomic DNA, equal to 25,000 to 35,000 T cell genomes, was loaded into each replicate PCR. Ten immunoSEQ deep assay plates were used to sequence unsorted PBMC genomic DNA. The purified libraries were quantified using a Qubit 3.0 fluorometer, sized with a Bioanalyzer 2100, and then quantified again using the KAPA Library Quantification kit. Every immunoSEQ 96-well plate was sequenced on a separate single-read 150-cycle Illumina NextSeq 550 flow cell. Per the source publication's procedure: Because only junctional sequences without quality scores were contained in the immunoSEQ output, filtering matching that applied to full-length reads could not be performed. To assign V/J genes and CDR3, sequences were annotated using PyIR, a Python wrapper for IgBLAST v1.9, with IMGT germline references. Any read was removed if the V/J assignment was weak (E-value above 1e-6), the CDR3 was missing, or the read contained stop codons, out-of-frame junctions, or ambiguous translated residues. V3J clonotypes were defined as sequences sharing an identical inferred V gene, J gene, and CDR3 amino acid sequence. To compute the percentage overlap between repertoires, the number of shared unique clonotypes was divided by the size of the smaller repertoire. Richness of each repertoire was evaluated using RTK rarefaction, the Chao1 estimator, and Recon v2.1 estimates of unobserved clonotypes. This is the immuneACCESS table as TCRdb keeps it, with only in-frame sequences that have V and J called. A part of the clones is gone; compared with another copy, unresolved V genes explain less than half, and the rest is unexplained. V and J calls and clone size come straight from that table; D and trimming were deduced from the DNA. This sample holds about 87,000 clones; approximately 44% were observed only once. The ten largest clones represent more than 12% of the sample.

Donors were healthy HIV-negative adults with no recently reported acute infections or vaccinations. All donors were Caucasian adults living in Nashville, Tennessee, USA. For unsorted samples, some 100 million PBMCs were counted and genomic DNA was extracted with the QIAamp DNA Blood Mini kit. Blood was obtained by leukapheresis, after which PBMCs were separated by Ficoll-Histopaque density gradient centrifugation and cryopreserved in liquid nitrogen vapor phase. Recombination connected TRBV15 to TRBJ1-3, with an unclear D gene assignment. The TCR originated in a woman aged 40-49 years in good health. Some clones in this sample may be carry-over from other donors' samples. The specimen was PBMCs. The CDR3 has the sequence CATSRVYSAGGNTIYF. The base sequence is TGTGCCACCAGCAGAGTATATTCGGCAGGCGGAAACACCATATATTTT.